This TCR beta chain was documented in a study of OX40 agonist ivuxolimab in advanced cancers. Study results and caveats: CD4+ and CD8+ T cells in blood underwent clonal expansion by week 6 at 0.1 to 3.0 mg/kg. Partial responders at 0.1-3.0 mg/kg showed near-lowest clonal expansion.

Using immunoSEQ multiplex PCR, the repertoire was profiled, and TCRdb retains in-frame clones only, with some absent. The data hold tens of thousands of clones, with around 90% observed a single time. The length of the CDR3 is 15 residues. CDR1 and CDR2 from the germline V gene are LNHNV and YYDKDF (reference sequence). Trimming left V 5 bases short and J 0 bases short, with 14 bases between. The sampling schedule covered blood at baseline, cycle 4 day 1, and cycle 7 day 1. Worth noting for this clone: What it binds is not known.

The sample consisted of CD4+ or CD8+ T cells sorted from blood, taken in a trial of the OX40 agonist ivuxolimab. The rearrangement uses TRBV15 and TRBJ2-7; no firm D call. This TCR came from an adult with an advanced solid tumor such as melanoma, head and neck, liver or kidney cancer. As DNA, the CDR3 is TGTGCCACCAGCGTTCACCTCCTTAGCTCCTACGAGCAGTACTTC. Amino acid sequence: CATSVHLLSSYEQYF.